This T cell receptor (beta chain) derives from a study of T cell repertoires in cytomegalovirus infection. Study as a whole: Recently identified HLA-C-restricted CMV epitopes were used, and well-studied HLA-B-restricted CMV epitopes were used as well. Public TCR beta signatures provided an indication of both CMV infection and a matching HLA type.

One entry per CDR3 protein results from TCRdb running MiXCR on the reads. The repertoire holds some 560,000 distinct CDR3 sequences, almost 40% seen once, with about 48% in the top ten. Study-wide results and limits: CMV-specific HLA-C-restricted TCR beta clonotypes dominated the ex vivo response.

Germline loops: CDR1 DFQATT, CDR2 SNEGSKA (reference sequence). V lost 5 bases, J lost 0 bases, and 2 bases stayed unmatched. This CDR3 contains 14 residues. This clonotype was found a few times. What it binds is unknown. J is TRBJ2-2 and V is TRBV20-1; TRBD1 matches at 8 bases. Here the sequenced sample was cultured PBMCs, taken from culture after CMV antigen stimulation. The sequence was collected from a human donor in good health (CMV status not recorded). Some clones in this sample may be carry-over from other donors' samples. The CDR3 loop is CSAPGQANTGELFF. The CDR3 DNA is TGCAGTGCTCCGGGACAGGCGAACACCGGGGAGCTGTTTTTT.